This TCR beta chain emerged from a study of shared clonotypes between healthy human individuals (TCRdb year 2020). At the level of the whole study: A few men and a couple of women, aged 18 to 49 years, made up the cohort. Per donor, three plates each were used for CD4 naive and CD4 memory, two for CD8 naive, and one for CD8 memory. To estimate repertoire size and how much clonotype sharing occurs between individuals, the study deeply sequenced the blood TCR repertoires of roughly 5 healthy adults. Different laboratories and diverse techniques were used to prepare libraries and sequence TCR repertoires, to increase sequencing depth and limit assay-specific biases. Each donor's leukapheresis produced roughly between roughly 0.85 and 9 billion PBMCs.

Broad study findings and their caveats: Because the study included a small number of donors, the genetic and exposure-history diversity represented was limited. Based on pairwise subsampling, the degree of clonotype sharing among donors was expected to be affected by sequencing depth. Compared with non-shared clonotypes, the clonotypes found in all four sorted-subset donors had higher generation probabilities. Naive subsets generally had larger estimated clonotype richness than memory subsets. Sampling was restricted to blood, and TCR repertoires in tissues likely differ from the TCR repertoires found in blood. Rarefaction of sorted-subset datasets indicated incomplete sequencing despite the large sequencing depth. Sharing across a few donors was observed for around 5% of naive CD4, 3% to 3.5% of naive CD8, about 2.3% of memory CD4, and about 0.39% of memory CD8 clonotypes.

Using the deep immunoSEQ assay, multiplex PCR amplified TCR CDR3 regions from genomic DNA. Extracted genomic DNA from each cell subset was distributed evenly across all wells of several immunoSEQ 96-well plates, and each plate was treated as a replicate. For sorted subsets, each replicate PCR was loaded with around 200 ng genomic DNA, equivalent to 30,000 to 35,000 T cell genomes. Purified libraries were quantified with a Qubit 3.0 fluorometer, sized on a Bioanalyzer 2100, and re-quantified with the KAPA Library Quantification kit. A separate single-read 150-cycle Illumina NextSeq 550 flow cell was used to sequence each immunoSEQ 96-well plate. Processing in the source paper ran as follows. The immunoSEQ output contained only junctional sequences without quality scores, so filtering could not match that applied to full-length reads. Sequences were annotated with PyIR, a Python wrapper for IgBLAST v1.9, and V/J genes and CDR3 were assigned using IMGT germline references. Reads with weak V/J assignments (E-value above 1e-6), missing CDR3, stop codons, out-of-frame junctions, or ambiguous translated residues were removed. V3J clonotypes were defined as sequences sharing an identical inferred V gene, J gene, and CDR3 amino acid sequence. Percentage overlap between repertoires was computed as shared unique clonotypes divided by the size of the smaller repertoire. Richness of each repertoire was evaluated using RTK rarefaction, the Chao1 estimator, and Recon v2.1 estimates of unobserved clonotypes. Generation probabilities for all TCRbeta clonotypes obtained by the gDNA method from several donors were computed using OLGA. The clones in this table, taken by TCRdb from immuneACCESS, are in-frame only. Not every clone is retained; where verified, under half of the shortfall comes from an unresolved V gene, and the cause of the rest is unknown. The D gene and trimming were derived from the DNA, and the V and J assignments and clone size from that table. This sample comprises about 2.3 million clones, 85% to 95% of them detected only once. Together, the top ten hold 0.3% to 0.45% of the sample.

Donors were healthy HIV-negative adults with no recently reported acute infections or vaccinations. All donors were Caucasian adults living in Nashville, Tennessee, USA. CD4+ T cells were enriched by magnetic negative selection; naive cells were then positively selected on CD45RA, and the negative fraction formed the memory subset. Blood was collected by leukapheresis, and PBMCs were isolated by Ficoll-Histopaque density gradient centrifugation and then cryopreserved in liquid nitrogen vapor phase. Purity and quantity of every magnetically sorted T cell population were checked by analytical flow cytometry. Genomic DNA was isolated from each sorted fraction and quantified by UV absorbance on a Nanodrop 2000c. The CDR1 and CDR2 encoded by the germline V gene are MDHEN and SYDVKM. Here V drops 6 bases and J drops 3 bases, and the junction holds 19 bases not matched to any gene. The CDR3, cysteine through phenylalanine, is 19 amino acids long. Just CDR3 DNA is preserved here, 57 bases in frame from base 1.

Concerning this clone: Its cognate antigen has yet to be identified. One base away there is no much larger clone; base qualities are not given.

This sequence was found in a man younger than 30 in good health. Some clones in this sample may be carry-over from other donors' samples. This chain joins TRBV28 to TRBJ1-4; TRBD1 agrees with 7 junctional bases. Sequencing was done on a sample of naive CD4+ T cells from PBMCs. Explained via the paper, the cell subset or site label denotes: CD45RA+ positively selected. This receptor has the CDR3 CASSLIMGQLWRANEKLFF. The bases read TGTGCCAGCAGCCTTATCATGGGACAGCTTTGGCGGGCTAATGAAAAACTGTTTTTT. The full variable domain, completed from the reference TRBV28 and TRBJ1-4 proteins outside the CDR3, reads DVKVTQSSRYLVKRTGEKVFLECVQDMDHENMFWYRQDPGLGLRLIYFSYDVKMKEKGDIPEGYSVSREKKERFSLILESASTNQTSMYLCASSLIMGQLWRANEKLFFGSGTQLSVL.